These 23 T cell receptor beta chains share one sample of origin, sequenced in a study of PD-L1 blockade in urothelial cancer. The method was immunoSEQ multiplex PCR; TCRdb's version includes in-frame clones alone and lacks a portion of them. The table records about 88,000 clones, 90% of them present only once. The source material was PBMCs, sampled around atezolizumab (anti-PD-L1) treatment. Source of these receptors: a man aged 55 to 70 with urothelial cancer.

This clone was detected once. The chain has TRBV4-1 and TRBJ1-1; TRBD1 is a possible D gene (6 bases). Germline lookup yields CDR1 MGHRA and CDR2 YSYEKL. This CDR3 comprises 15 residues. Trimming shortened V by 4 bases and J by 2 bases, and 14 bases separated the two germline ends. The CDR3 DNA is TGCGCCAGCAGCCTTATACCAGGGGAAAACACTGAAGCTTTCTTT. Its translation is CASSLIPGENTEAFF.

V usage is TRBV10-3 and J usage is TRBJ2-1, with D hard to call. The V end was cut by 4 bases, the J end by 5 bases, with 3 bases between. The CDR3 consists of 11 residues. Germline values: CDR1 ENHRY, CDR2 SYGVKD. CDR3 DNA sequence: TGTGCCATCAGTGCCGACAATGAGCAGTTCTTC. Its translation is CAISADNEQFF.

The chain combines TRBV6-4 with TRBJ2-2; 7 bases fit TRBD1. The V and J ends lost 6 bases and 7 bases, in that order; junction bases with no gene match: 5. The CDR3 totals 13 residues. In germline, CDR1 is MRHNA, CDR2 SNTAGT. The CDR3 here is CASSRDRDGELFF. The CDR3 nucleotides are TGTGCCAGCAGCCGGGACAGAGACGGGGAGCTGTTTTTT.

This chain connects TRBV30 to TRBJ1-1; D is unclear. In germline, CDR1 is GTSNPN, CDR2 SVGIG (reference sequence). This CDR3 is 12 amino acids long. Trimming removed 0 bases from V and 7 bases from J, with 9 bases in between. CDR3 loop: CAWSVRLDEAFF. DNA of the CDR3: TGTGCCTGGAGTGTAAGACTGGATGAAGCTTTCTTT.

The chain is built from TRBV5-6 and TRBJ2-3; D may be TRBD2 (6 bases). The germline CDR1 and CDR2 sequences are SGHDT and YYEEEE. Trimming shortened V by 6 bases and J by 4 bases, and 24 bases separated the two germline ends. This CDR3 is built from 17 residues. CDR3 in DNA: TGTGCCAGCACTCGTCGGACGGCTAGCGTTTCGTCAGATACGCAGTATTTT. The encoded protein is CASTRRTASVSSDTQYF. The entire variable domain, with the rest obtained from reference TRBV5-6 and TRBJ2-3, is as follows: DAGVTQSPTHLIKTRGQQVTLRCSPKSGHDTVSWYQQALGQGPQFIFQYYEEEERQRGNFPDRFSGHQFPNYSSELNVNALLLGDSALYLCASTRRTASVSSDTQYFGPGTRLTVL.

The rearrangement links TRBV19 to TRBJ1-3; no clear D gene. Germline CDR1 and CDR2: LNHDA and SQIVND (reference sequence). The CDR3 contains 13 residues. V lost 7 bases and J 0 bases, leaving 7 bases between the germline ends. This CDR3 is CASIGFSGNTIYF. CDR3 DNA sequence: TGTGCCAGTATCGGGTTCTCTGGAAACACCATATATTTT.

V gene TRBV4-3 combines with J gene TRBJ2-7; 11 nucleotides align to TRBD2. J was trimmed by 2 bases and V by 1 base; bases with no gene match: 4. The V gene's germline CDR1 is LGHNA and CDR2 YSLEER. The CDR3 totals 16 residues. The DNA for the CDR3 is TGCGCCAGCAGCCAAGCACTAGCGGGGGATACCTACGAGCAGTACTTC. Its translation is CASSQALAGDTYEQYF.

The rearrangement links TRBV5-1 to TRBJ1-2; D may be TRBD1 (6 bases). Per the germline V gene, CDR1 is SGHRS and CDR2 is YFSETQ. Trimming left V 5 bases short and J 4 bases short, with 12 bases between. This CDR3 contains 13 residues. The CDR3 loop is CASSGGRVYGYTF. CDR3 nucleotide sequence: TGCGCCAGCAGTGGGGGCAGAGTCTATGGCTACACCTTC.

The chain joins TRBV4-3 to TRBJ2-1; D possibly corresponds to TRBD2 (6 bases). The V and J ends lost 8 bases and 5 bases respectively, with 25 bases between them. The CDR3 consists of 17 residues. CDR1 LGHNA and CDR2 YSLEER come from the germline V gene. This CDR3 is CASAASDASRENNEQFF. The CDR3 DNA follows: TGCGCCAGCGCGGCTAGCGACGCCTCACGGGAAAACAATGAGCAGTTCTTC.

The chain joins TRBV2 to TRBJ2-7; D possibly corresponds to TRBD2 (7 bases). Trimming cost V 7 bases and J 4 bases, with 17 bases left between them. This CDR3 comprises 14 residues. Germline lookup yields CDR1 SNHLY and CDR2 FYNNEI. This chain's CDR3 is CASTHRGANYEQYF. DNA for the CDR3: TGTGCCAGCACTCACCGGGGGGCAAATTACGAGCAGTACTTC.

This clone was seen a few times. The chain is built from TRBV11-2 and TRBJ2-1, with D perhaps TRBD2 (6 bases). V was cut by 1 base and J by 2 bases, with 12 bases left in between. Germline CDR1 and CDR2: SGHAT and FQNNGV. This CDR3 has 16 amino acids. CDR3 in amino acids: CASSLVGGGTYNEQFF. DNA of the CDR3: TGTGCCAGCAGCTTAGTAGGCGGAGGGACCTACAATGAGCAGTTCTTC.

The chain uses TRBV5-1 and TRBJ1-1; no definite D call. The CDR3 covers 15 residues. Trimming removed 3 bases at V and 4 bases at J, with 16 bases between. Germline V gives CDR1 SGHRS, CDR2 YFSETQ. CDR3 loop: CASSSSSNTGTEAFF. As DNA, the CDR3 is TGCGCCAGCAGCTCTAGCTCTAACACGGGCACTGAAGCTTTCTTT.

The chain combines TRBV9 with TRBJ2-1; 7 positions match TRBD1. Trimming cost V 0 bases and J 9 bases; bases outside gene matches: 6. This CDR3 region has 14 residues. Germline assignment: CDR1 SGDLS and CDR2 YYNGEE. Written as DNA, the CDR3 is TGTGCCAGCAGCGTAGGACGAGGGGGCATTGAGCAGTTCTTC. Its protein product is CASSVGRGGIEQFF.

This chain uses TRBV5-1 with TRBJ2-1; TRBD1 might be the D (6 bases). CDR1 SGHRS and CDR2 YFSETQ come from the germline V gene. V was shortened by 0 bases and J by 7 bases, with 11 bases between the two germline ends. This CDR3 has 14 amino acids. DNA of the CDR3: TGCGCCAGCAGCTTGGGGCCCCAGGGGAATGAGCAGTTCTTC. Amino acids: CASSLGPQGNEQFF.

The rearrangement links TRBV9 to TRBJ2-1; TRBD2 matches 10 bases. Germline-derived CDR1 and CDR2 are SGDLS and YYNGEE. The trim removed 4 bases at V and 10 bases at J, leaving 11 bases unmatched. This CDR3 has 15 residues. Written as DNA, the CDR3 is TGTGCCAGCAGCCCCCAGAGCGGGAGGGGGGCCGAGCAGTTCTTC. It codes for CASSPQSGRGAEQFF.

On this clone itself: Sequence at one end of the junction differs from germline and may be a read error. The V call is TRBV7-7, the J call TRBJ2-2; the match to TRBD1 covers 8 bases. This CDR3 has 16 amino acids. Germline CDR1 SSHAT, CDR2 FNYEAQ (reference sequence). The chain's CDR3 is CASSSGQVLYTGELFF. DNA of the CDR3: TGTGCTAGCAGCTCGGGACAGGTCTTGTACACCGGGGAGCTGTTTTTT.

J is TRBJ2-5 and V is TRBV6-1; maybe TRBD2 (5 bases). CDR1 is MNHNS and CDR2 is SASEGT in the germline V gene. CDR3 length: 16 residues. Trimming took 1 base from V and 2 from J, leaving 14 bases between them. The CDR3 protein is CASSEVRVGSQETQYF. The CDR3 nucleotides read TGTGCCAGCAGTGAAGTGAGGGTGGGTTCGCAAGAGACCCAGTACTTC.

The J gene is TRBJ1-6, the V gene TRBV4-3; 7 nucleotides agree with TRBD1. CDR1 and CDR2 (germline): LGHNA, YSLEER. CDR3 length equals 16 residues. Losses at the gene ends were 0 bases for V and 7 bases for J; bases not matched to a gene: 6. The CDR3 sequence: CASSQDPQGGNSPLHF. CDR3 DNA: TGCGCCAGCAGCCAAGACCCCCAGGGGGGAAATTCACCCCTCCACTTT.

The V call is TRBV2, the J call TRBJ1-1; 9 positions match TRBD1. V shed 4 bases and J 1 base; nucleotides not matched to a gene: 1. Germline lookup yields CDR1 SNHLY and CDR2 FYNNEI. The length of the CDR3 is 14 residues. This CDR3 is CASSGGQGNTEAFF. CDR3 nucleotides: TGTGCCAGCAGTGGGGGACAGGGGAACACTGAAGCTTTCTTT.

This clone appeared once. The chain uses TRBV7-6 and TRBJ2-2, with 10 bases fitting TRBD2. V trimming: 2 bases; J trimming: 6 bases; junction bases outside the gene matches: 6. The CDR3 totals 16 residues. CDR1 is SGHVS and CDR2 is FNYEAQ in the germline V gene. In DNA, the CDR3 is TGTGCCAGCAGCTTAAAAATACTAGCGGGACCCGGGGAGCTGTTTTTT. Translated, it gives CASSLKILAGPGELFF.

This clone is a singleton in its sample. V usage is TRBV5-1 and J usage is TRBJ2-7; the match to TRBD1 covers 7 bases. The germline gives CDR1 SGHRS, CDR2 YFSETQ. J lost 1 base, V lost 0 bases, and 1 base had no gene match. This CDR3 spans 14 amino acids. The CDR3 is CASSLGQGSYEQYF. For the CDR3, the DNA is TGCGCCAGCAGCTTGGGACAGGGTTCCTACGAGCAGTACTTC.

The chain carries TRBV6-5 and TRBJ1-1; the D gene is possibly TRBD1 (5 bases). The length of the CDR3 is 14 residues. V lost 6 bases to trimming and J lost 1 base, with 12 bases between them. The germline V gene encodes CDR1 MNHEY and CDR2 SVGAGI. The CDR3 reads CASREGRRNTEAFF. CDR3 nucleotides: TGTGCCAGCAGAGAGGGGAGGCGGAACACTGAAGCTTTCTTT.

The chain's CDR3 is CASRTSGTDTQYF. CDR3 coding DNA: TGTGCCAGCCGGACTAGCGGCACAGATACGCAGTATTTT. This sequence joins TRBV11-1 and TRBJ2-3; 9 positions match TRBD2. Germline CDR1 is SGHAT and CDR2 is FQDESV (reference sequence). This CDR3 comprises 13 residues. After removal of 8 bases from V and 1 base from J, the junction contained 1 base not matched to a gene. Drawing the rest from reference TRBV11-1 and TRBJ2-3, the complete variable domain is EAEVAQSPRYKITEKSQAVAFWCDPISGHATLYWYRQILGQGPELLVQFQDESVVDDSQLPKDRFSAERLKGVDSTLKIQPAELGDSAMYLCASRTSGTDTQYFGPGTRLTVL.